The 25 T cell receptor beta chains reported below all come from one sample, sequenced in a study of Ad26.COV2.S vaccination and SARS-CoV-2 variants. Generated by immunoSEQ multiplex PCR, the TCRdb table keeps only in-frame clones and is missing some. The sample holds 300,000 to 450,000 clones, around 90% seen once. Here the sequenced sample was peripheral blood, taken after recovery from COVID-19. All receptors come from a human donor who had recovered from COVID-19.

The chain uses TRBV13 and TRBJ1-3, with D tentatively TRBD1 (5 bases). The CDR3 has 16 amino acids. Germline CDR1 and CDR2: PRHDT and FYEKMQ (reference sequence). V was clipped by 1 base and J by 0 bases, with 10 bases between them. The DNA for the CDR3 is TGTGCCAGCAGCTTAGTGGCTCAGGGCTCTGGAAACACCATATATTTT. As protein: CASSLVAQGSGNTIYF.

The genes are TRBV5-4 and TRBJ2-2; no clear D gene. Germline V gene lookup returns CDR1 SGHNT and CDR2 YYREEE (reference sequence). V lost 6 bases and J lost 0, with 15 bases in between. This CDR3 region has 16 residues. The CDR3: CASTRNSFANTGELFF. Written as DNA, the CDR3 is TGTGCCAGCACCCGCAACTCGTTCGCGAACACCGGGGAGCTGTTTTTT.

This rearrangement joins TRBV6-5 to TRBJ1-1; D might be TRBD1 (5 bases). CDR3 length: 12 amino acids. V was shortened by 4 bases and J by 7 bases, with 10 bases between the two germline ends. The germline V gene encodes CDR1 MNHEY and CDR2 SVGAGI. In nucleotides, the CDR3 is TGTGCCAGCAGTTGGCGACAGATTGAAGCTTTCTTT. As protein: CASSWRQIEAFF.

This sequence joins TRBV28 and TRBJ1-2; D is ambiguous. Germline values: CDR1 MDHEN, CDR2 SYDVKM. Trimming left V 2 bases short and J 4 bases short, with 5 bases between. This CDR3 contains 12 residues. CDR3 amino acids: CASSLKGYGYTF. The CDR3 bases are TGTGCCAGCAGTTTAAAGGGCTATGGCTACACCTTC.

The CDR3 nucleotides read TGCGCCAGCAGCCAAGATCGGGGGCAGGGGACCTACGAGCAGTACTTC. Translating gives CASSQDRGQGTYEQYF. The chain uses TRBV4-1 and TRBJ2-7; D possibly matches TRBD1 or TRBD2 (6 bases each). Per the germline V gene, CDR1 is MGHRA and CDR2 is YSYEKL. The CDR3 is 16 amino acids. Trimming stripped 0 bases from V and 2 bases from J, with 14 bases between.

J is TRBJ1-1 and V is TRBV5-1, with a possible D match to TRBD1 (6 bases). The CDR3 sequence is 14 residues long. Per the germline V gene, CDR1 is SGHRS and CDR2 is YFSETQ. V dropped 4 bases and J dropped 4 bases, with 14 bases sitting between them. The CDR3 nucleotides are TGCGCCAGCAGCCCGGGACAAGTCAGCACTGAAGCTTTCTTT. This sequence encodes CASSPGQVSTEAFF.

The CDR3 bases are TGTGCTAGTGGTCCGGGACTAGCGGGGGGGGGCCCATCCCAAGAGACCCAGTACTTC. It yields the protein CASGPGLAGGGPSQETQYF. The chain has TRBV12-5 and TRBJ2-5; 16 bases line up with TRBD2. Trimming removed 5 bases from V and 1 base from J; junction bases left unmatched: 10. The CDR3 is 19 amino acids. Germline CDR1 and CDR2: LGHNT and FRNRAP.

The V call is TRBV19, the J call TRBJ1-6; TRBD1 aligns across 11 bases. CDR1 and CDR2 (germline): LNHDA, SQIVND (reference sequence). The CDR3 runs to 14 residues. With 4 bases clipped from V and 7 bases from J, the junction kept 0 bases outside the gene matches. The CDR3 DNA reads TGTGCCAGTAGTAGGGACAGGGGGAATTCACCCCTCCACTTT. It is translated as CASSRDRGNSPLHF.

The J gene is TRBJ1-2, the V gene TRBV29-1; 8 bases are a match to TRBD1. V shed 3 bases and J 2 bases; nucleotides not matched to a gene: 8. Germline CDR1 is SQVTM and CDR2 is ANQGSEA. There are 15 residues in the CDR3. This chain's CDR3 is CSVEGQGATNYGYTF. In DNA form, the CDR3 reads TGCAGCGTTGAGGGGCAGGGGGCGACCAACTATGGCTACACCTTC.

With respect to this clone: At the DNA level, this CDR3 is encoded by other sequences in the same sample as well. The chain recombines TRBV18 with TRBJ1-1; possibly TRBD1 for D (6 bases). This CDR3 comprises 14 residues. Germline V lookup: CDR1 KGHSH, CDR2 LQKENI. Trimming pared 3 bases from V and 2 bases from J, leaving 10 bases between. CDR3: CASSPPGGNTEAFF. The CDR3 DNA reads TGTGCCAGCTCACCCCCCGGGGGCAACACTGAAGCTTTCTTT.

The rearrangement links TRBV7-8 to TRBJ2-5; D uncertain. V was cut by 3 bases and J by 1 base, with 6 bases left in between. The CDR3 length is 13 residues. CDR1 is SGHVS and CDR2 is FQNEAQ in the germline V gene. CDR3 sequence: CASSFTAQETQYF. The CDR3 DNA sequence: TGTGCCAGCAGCTTTACAGCCCAAGAGACCCAGTACTTC. Looking up the rest from reference TRBV7-8 and TRBJ2-5 gives the full variable domain: GAGVSQSPRYKVAKRGQDVALRCDPISGHVSLFWYQQALGQGPEFLTYFQNEAQLDKSGLPSDRFFAERPEGSVSTLKIQRTQQEDSAVYLCASSFTAQETQYFGPGTRLLVL.

This CDR3 reads CASSYRGNQPQHF. Here the CDR3 DNA reads TGTGCCAGCAGCTACAGGGGCAATCAGCCCCAGCATTTT. The chain carries TRBV7-2 and TRBJ1-5, with a tentative D call TRBD1 (6 bases). The V gene lost 4 bases and the J gene lost 2 bases, with 6 bases spanning the gap. The CDR3 is 13 amino acids. Germline V gene lookup returns CDR1 SGHTA and CDR2 FQGNSA.

This chain uses TRBV7-8 with TRBJ2-1, with D possibly being TRBD2 (5 bases). The germline V gene encodes CDR1 SGHVS and CDR2 FQNEAQ. CDR3 length equals 14 residues. Trimming stripped 2 bases from V and 9 bases from J, with 14 bases between. CDR3 residues: CASSLLTTRGEQFF. CDR3 nucleotide sequence: TGTGCCAGCAGCTTATTGACTACCCGGGGTGAGCAGTTCTTC.

V usage is TRBV5-6 and J usage is TRBJ1-5; D not certain. Trimming shortened V by 0 bases and J by 0 bases, and 1 base separated the two germline ends. CDR1 is SGHDT, CDR2 YYEEEE, per germline. This CDR3 comprises 13 residues. The DNA for the CDR3 is TGTGCCAGCAGCTTGGGTAGCAATCAGCCCCAGCATTTT. Translated, it gives CASSLGSNQPQHF.

The V and J genes are TRBV5-1 and TRBJ2-5; 7 nucleotides align to TRBD1. The CDR3 consists of 15 residues. V was pared by 4 bases and J by 2 bases, with 8 bases of the junction left unmatched. CDR1 is SGHRS and CDR2 is YFSETQ in the germline V gene. The CDR3 nucleotides read TGCGCCAGCAGCGACCAGACAGGGCTACAAGAGACCCAGTACTTC. Its translation: CASSDQTGLQETQYF. The full variable domain, rest sourced from reference TRBV5-1 and TRBJ2-5, is KAGVTQTPRYLIKTRGQQVTLSCSPISGHRSVSWYQQTPGQGLQFLFEYFSETQRNKGNFPGRFSGRQFSNSRSEMNVSTLELGDSALYLCASSDQTGLQETQYFGPGTRLLVL.

The V and J genes are TRBV12-3 or TRBV12-4 and TRBJ2-7; possible D gene TRBD1, 5 bases. The germline V and J ends were trimmed by 6 bases and 6 bases, with 15 bases remaining between them. The CDR3 is made up of 13 amino acids. The CDR3 DNA reads as TGTGCCAGCAGCACCAGGGCAGGTGGCGAGCAGTACTTC. The encoded protein is CASSTRAGGEQYF.

V is TRBV5-1 and J is TRBJ2-1; 13 positions agree with TRBD2. Germline loops: CDR1 SGHRS, CDR2 YFSETQ. The V segment lost 3 bases and the J segment 7 bases; nucleotides outside the gene matches: 10. There are 17 residues in the CDR3. Here the CDR3 reads CASSSRLAGGKGNEQFF. The DNA for the CDR3 is TGCGCCAGCAGCTCAAGACTAGCGGGGGGCAAAGGGAATGAGCAGTTCTTC.

This chain links TRBV5-1 with TRBJ2-3; D not resolved. Trimming shortened V by 1 base and J by 4 bases, and 4 bases separated the two germline ends. Germline assignment: CDR1 SGHRS and CDR2 YFSETQ. The CDR3 runs 12 residues. Written as DNA, the CDR3 is TGCGCCAGCAGCTTGAGGCCAGATACGCAGTATTTT. This codes for CASSLRPDTQYF.

The V call is TRBV6-6, the J call TRBJ1-2; D not certain. CDR3 length: 16 residues. Trimming removed 0 bases at V and 0 bases at J, with 11 bases between. CDR1 MNHNY and CDR2 SVGAGI come from the germline V gene (reference sequence). CDR3 residues: CASSYSSTTTNYGYTF. As DNA, the CDR3 is TGTGCCAGCAGTTACTCATCCACAACTACTAACTATGGCTACACCTTC.

The chain recombines TRBV13 with TRBJ2-7; 9 bases line up with TRBD2. Trimming took 5 bases from V and 6 from J; bases not matched to a gene: 11. Per the germline V gene, CDR1 is PRHDT and CDR2 is FYEKMQ (reference sequence). This CDR3 region has 15 residues. DNA for the CDR3: TGTGCCAGCAGCACGGGACTAGCTCCTTACACCGAGCAGTACTTC. Its protein product is CASSTGLAPYTEQYF.

The gene calls are TRBV27 and TRBJ1-1; TRBD1 matches 7 bases. The CDR3 is 14 amino acids. V was clipped by 2 bases and J by 5 bases; unmatched bases: 5. Germline V gives CDR1 MNHEY, CDR2 SMNVEV (reference sequence). Here the CDR3 reads CASSLRGRWTEAFF. The CDR3 DNA is TGTGCCAGCAGTTTAAGGGGGCGGTGGACTGAAGCTTTCTTT.

The chain couples TRBV10-3 to TRBJ2-3; D gene uncertain. V gave up 2 bases and J gave up 0 bases, with 6 bases separating them. From germline, CDR1 is ENHRY and CDR2 SYGVKD. The CDR3 covers 14 residues. In DNA form, the CDR3 reads TGTGCCATCAGTGAGGAGTACAGCACAGATACGCAGTATTTT. This codes for CAISEEYSTDTQYF.

This clone appeared a few times. The chain is built from TRBV5-1 and TRBJ1-1; D may be TRBD1 (6 bases). From germline, CDR1 is SGHRS and CDR2 YFSETQ. CDR3 length: 14 amino acids. The germline V and J ends were trimmed by 0 bases and 7 bases, with 13 bases remaining between them. CDR3 nucleotides: TGCGCCAGCAGCTTGGTGCAGGGGACGGGTGAAGCTTTCTTT. Its translation: CASSLVQGTGEAFF.

The chain carries TRBV2 and TRBJ2-7, with D tentatively TRBD1 (6 bases). The CDR3 length is 14 residues. Trimming took off 4 bases at V and 4 bases at J, with 14 bases between the two ends. Germline CDR1 is SNHLY and CDR2 is FYNNEI. The CDR3, as DNA: TGTGCCAGCAGTGGCCTCACAGGGAAATACGAGCAGTACTTC. It encodes CASSGLTGKYEQYF.

The chain has TRBV10-3 and TRBJ2-2, with 10 bases identical to TRBD2. This CDR3 is built from 15 residues. The germline V gene has CDR1 ENHRY and CDR2 SYGVKD. The ends lost 8 bases at V and 3 bases at J; junction bases unmatched: 6. DNA of the CDR3: TGTGCCATCTACCCTAGCGGGGGTGACACCGGGGAGCTGTTTTTT. It is translated as CAIYPSGGDTGELFF.